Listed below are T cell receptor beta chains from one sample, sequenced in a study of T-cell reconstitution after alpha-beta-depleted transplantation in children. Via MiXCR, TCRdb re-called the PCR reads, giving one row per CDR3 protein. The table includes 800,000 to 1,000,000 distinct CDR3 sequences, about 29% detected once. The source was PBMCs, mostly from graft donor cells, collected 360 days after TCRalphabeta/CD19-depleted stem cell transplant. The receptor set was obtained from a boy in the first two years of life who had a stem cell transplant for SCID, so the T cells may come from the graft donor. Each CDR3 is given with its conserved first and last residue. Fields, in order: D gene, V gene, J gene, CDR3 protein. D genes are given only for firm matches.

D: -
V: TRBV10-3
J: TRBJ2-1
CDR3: CATYHFKRNEQFF

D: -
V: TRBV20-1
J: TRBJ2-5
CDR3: CSAWRDVDQETQYF

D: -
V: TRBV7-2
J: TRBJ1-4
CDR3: CASSLRGRGEKLFF

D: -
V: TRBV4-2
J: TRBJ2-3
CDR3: CASSQERQGLTDTQYF

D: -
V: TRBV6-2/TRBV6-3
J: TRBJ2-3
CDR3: CASSYSLGSTDTQYF

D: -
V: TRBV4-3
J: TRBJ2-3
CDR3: CASSQDRVGSGDTQYF

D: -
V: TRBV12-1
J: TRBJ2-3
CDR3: CASSAGYTDTQYF

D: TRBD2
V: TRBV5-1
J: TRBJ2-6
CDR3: CASSMGGRAGANVLTF

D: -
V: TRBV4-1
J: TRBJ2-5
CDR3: CASSRGSRETQYF

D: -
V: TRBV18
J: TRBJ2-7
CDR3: CASSQNRDYEQYF

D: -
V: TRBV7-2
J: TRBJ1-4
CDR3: CASSRETVEKLFF

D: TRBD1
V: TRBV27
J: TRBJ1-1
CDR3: CASSWGQALTEAFF

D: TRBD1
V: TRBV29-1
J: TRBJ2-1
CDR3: CSTLGQAQRSYNEQFF

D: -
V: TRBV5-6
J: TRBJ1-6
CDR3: CASSLGPGVGDSPLHF

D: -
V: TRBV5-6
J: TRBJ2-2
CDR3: CASSLDPTSGELFF

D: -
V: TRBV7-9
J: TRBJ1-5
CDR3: CASSDQGNQPQHF

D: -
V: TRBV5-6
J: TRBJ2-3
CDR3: CASSLALGLSTDTQYF

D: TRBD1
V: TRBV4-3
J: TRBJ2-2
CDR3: CASSPSQGAGELFF

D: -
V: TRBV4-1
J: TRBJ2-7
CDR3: CASSQDLGLHYEQYF